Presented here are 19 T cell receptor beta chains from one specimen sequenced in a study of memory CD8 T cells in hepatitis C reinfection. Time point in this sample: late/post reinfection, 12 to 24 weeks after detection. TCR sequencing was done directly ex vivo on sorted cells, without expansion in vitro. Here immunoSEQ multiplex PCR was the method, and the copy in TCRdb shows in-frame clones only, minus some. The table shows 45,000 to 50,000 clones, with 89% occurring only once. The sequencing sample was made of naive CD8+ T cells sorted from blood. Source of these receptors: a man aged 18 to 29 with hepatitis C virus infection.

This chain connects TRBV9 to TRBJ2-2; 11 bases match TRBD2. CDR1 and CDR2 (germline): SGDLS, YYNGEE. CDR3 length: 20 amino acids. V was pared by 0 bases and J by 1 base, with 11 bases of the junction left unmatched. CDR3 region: CASSVEPPLAGGMNTGELFF. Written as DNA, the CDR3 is TGTGCCAGCAGCGTAGAGCCCCCCCTAGCGGGAGGAATGAACACCGGGGAGCTGTTTTTT.

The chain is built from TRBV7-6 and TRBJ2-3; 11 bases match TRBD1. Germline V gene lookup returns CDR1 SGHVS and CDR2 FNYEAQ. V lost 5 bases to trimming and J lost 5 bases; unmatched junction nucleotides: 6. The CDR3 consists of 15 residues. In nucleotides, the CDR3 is TGTGCCAGCAGCCTCGGGACAGGGGGGAGAGATACGCAGTATTTT. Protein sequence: CASSLGTGGRDTQYF.

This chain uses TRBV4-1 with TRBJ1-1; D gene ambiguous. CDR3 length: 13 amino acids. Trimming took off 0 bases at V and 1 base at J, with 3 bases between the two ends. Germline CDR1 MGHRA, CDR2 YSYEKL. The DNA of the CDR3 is TGCGCCAGCAGCCAAGAGAGGAACACTGAAGCTTTCTTT. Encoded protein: CASSQERNTEAFF.

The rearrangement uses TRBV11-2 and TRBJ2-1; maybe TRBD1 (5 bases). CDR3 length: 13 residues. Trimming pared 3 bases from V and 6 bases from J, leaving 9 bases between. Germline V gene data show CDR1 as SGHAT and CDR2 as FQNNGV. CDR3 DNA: TGTGCCAGCAGCTTCTTTACAGGCAATGAGCAGTTCTTC. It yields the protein CASSFFTGNEQFF.

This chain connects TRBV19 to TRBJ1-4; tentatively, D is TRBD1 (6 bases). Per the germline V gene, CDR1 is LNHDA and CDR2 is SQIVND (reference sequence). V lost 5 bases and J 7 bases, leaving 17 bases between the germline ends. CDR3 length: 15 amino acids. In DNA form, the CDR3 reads TGTGCCAGTAGTCCGTCCCCCAGGGGCGGTGAAAAACTGTTTTTT. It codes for CASSPSPRGGEKLFF.

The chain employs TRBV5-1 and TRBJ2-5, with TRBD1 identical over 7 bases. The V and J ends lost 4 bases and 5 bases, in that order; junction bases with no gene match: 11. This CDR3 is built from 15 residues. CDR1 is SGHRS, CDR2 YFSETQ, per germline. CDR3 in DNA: TGCGCCAGCAGCCCCGGGACAGCACCGTGGGAGACCCAGTACTTC. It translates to CASSPGTAPWETQYF.

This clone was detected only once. As DNA, the CDR3 is TGTGCCAGCAGTTCCGACAGGGGAAACGGCTACACCTTC. Translation gives CASSSDRGNGYTF. The V call is TRBV7-2, the J call TRBJ1-2; 8 positions match TRBD1. V shed 6 bases and J 8 bases; nucleotides not matched to a gene: 8. The CDR3 totals 13 residues. Per the germline V gene, CDR1 is SGHTA and CDR2 is FQGNSA.

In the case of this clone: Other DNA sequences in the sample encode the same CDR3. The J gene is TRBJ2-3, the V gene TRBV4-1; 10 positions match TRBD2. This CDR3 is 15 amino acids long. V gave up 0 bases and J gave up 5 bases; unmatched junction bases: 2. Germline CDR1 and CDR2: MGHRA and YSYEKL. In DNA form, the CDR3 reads TGCGCCAGCAGCCAAGAAGCGGGGGGGGAAGATACGCAGTATTTT. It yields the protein CASSQEAGGEDTQYF.

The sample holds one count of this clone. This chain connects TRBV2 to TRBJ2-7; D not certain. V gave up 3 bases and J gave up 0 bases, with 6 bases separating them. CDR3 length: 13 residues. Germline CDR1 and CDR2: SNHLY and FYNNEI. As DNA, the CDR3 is TGTGCCAGCAGTGACAGGATCTCCTACGAGCAGTACTTC. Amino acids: CASSDRISYEQYF.

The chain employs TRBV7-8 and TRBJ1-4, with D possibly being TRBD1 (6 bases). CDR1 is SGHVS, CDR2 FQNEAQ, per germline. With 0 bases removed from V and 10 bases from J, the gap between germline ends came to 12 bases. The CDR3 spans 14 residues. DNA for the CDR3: TGTGCCAGCAGCTTAGCGTCCCTAGGGGGAAAACTGTTTTTT. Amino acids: CASSLASLGGKLFF.

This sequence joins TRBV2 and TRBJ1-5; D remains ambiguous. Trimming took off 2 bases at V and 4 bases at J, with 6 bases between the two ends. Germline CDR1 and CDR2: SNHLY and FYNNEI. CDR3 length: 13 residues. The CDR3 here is CASSEYKNQPQHF. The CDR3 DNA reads TGTGCCAGCAGTGAATACAAAAATCAGCCCCAGCATTTT.

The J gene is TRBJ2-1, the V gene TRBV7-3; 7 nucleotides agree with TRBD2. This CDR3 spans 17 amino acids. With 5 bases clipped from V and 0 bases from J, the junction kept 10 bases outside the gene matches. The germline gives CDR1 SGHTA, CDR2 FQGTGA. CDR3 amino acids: CASSPTPLAASYNEQFF. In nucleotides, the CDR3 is TGTGCCAGCAGCCCAACCCCCCTAGCGGCCTCCTACAATGAGCAGTTCTTC.

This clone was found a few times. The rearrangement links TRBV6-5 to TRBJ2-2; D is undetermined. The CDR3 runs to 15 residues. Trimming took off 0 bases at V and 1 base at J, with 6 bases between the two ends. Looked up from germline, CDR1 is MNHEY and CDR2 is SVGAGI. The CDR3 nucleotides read TGTGCCAGCAGTTACTCCTCCCGGAACACCGGGGAGCTGTTTTTT. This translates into CASSYSSRNTGELFF.

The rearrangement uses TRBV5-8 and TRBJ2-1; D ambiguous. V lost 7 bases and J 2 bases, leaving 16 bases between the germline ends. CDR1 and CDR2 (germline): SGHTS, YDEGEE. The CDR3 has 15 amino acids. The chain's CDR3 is CASDFPVTTYNEQFF. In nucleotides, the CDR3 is TGTGCCAGCGACTTCCCGGTGACCACCTACAATGAGCAGTTCTTC.

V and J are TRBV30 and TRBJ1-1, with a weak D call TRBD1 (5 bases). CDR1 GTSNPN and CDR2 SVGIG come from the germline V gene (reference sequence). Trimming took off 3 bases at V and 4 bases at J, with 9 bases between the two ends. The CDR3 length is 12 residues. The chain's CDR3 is CAWRGGTTEAFF. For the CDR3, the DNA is TGTGCCTGGAGGGGAGGGACCACTGAAGCTTTCTTT.

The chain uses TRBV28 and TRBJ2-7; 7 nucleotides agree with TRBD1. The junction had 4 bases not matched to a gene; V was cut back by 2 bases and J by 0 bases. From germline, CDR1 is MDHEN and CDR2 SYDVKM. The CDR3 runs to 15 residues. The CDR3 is CASSLGRDSSYEQYV. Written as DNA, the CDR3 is TGTGCCAGCAGTTTAGGCCGGGACAGCTCCTACGAGCAGTACGTC.

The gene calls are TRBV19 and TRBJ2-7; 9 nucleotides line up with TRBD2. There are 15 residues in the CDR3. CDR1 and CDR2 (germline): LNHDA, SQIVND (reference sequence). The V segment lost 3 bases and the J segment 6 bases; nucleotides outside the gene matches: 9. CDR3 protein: CASSMAGGNLGEQYF. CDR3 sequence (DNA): TGTGCCAGTAGTATGGCGGGAGGGAATTTGGGCGAGCAGTACTTC.

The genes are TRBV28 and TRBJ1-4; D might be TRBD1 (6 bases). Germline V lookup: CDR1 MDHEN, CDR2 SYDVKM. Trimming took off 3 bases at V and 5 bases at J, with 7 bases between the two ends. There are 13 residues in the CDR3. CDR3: CASSLDRNEKLFF. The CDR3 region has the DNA TGTGCCAGCAGTTTGGACAGAAATGAAAAACTGTTTTTT.

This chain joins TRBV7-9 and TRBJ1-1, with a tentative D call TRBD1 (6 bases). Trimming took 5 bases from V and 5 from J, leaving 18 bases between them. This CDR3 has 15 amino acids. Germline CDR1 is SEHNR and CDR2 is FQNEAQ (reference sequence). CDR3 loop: CASSVKSGVQTEAFF. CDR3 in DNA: TGTGCCAGCAGCGTTAAATCAGGGGTACAGACTGAAGCTTTCTTT.